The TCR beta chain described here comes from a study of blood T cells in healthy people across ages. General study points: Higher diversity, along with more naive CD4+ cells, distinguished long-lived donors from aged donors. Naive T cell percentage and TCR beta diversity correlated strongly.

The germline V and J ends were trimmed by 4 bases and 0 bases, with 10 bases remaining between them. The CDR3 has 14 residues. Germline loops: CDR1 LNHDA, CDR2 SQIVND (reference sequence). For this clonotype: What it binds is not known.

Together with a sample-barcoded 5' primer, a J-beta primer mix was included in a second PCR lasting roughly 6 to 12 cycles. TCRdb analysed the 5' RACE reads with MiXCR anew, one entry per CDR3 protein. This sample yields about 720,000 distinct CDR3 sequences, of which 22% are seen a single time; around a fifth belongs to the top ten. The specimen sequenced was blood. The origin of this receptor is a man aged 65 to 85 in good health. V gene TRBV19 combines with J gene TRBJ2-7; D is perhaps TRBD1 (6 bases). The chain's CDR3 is CASSTGDLSYEQYF. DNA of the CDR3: TGTGCCAGTAGTACAGGGGATCTCTCCTACGAGCAGTACTTC.